These T cell receptor beta chains were read from a single sample in a study of blood T cells in healthy people across ages. TCRdb called the 5' RACE reads again in MiXCR, with one record for every CDR3 protein. The profile covers fewer than 600,000 distinct CDR3 sequences, with about 28% appearing a single time and approximately 3.5% taken by the ten largest. In addition, the sample was reused for a study of T cells of mothers and their children.

What was sequenced was blood. The receptors stem from a boy aged 2 to 10 in good health. CDR3s include the opening cysteine and the closing phenylalanine or tryptophan. The D gene is left open where the match is weak. The listing skips clone size in some rows; elsewhere it reads once, few, many or a size class.

D gene	V gene	J gene	clone size	CDR3 protein	CDR3 DNA
NA	TRBV10-3	TRBJ2-7	few	CAITPDRLPSYEQYF	TGTGCCATCACCCCTGACCGATTGCCCTCCTACGAGCAGTACTTC
TRBD2	TRBV3-1	TRBJ2-5	NA	CASSPGGYREGPEETQYF	TGTGCCAGCAGCCCCGGGGGTTACCGGGAGGGCCCCGAAGAGACCCAGTACTTC
NA	TRBV7-6	TRBJ2-1	few	CASSFYESGNEQFF	TGTGCCAGCAGCTTTTACGAGAGTGGCAATGAGCAGTTCTTC
NA	TRBV6-6	TRBJ2-5	many	CASSYSDKLKTQYF	TGTGCCAGCAGTTACTCGGACAAACTAAAGACCCAGTACTTC
TRBD1	TRBV29-1	TRBJ2-7	NA	CSVEDRVQGLTYEQYF	TGCAGCGTTGAAGATCGAGTACAGGGGCTCACCTACGAGCAGTACTTC
NA	TRBV29-1	TRBJ1-1	few	CSVSGRANTEAFF	TGCAGCGTTTCCGGCAGGGCTAACACTGAAGCTTTCTTT
NA	TRBV6-2/TRBV6-3	TRBJ2-5	NA	CASSYSRPQGTQYF	TGTGCCAGCAGTTACTCGAGGCCTCAGGGGACCCAGTACTTC
NA	TRBV19	TRBJ1-1	NA	CASKLKGGFFMNTEAFF	TGTGCCAGCAAACTGAAAGGGGGATTTTTTATGAACACTGAAGCTTTCTTT
NA	TRBV5-1	TRBJ2-5	few	CASSLTLQGQSKETQYF	TGCGCCAGCAGCTTGACCCTACAGGGCCAGTCCAAAGAGACCCAGTACTTC
TRBD1	TRBV3-1	TRBJ2-7	few	CASSPVGTGGSYEQYF	TGTGCCAGCAGCCCAGTTGGGACAGGGGGTTCCTACGAGCAGTACTTC
TRBD1	TRBV20-1	TRBJ2-7	NA	CSASPTGASEQYF	TGCAGTGCTAGCCCCACAGGGGCGTCCGAGCAGTACTTC
NA	TRBV20-1	TRBJ2-7	few	CSAHATALNEQYF	TGCAGTGCTCACGCAACGGCCCTAAACGAGCAGTACTTC
TRBD2	TRBV20-1	TRBJ2-3	NA	CSASDGGRGGRTDTQYF	TGCAGTGCTAGTGACGGAGGGCGGGGGGGCAGGACAGATACGCAGTATTTT
NA	TRBV20-1	TRBJ2-1	few	CSARVLAHNEQFF	TGCAGTGCTAGAGTTTTAGCCCACAATGAGCAGTTCTTC
NA	TRBV27	TRBJ1-2	NA	CASSSRETGFYGYTF	TGTGCCAGCAGCTCCCGGGAGACAGGTTTCTATGGCTACACCTTC
NA	TRBV20-1	TRBJ2-3	NA	CSARVRADTQYF	TGCAGTGCTAGAGTCAGAGCAGATACGCAGTATTTT
NA	TRBV2	TRBJ2-7	NA	CASESWTGQYF	TGTGCCAGCGAGTCCTGGACGGGGCAGTACTTC
NA	TRBV12-3/TRBV12-4	TRBJ1-2	many	CASSPNYGYTF	TGTGCCAGCAGCCCAAACTATGGCTACACCTTC
NA	TRBV10-3	TRBJ2-5	NA	CAISGVMKETQYF	TGTGCCATCAGTGGAGTTATGAAAGAGACCCAGTACTTC
NA	TRBV14	TRBJ2-7	few	CASSQAGTEQYF	TGTGCCAGCAGCCAAGCAGGGACCGAGCAGTACTTC
TRBD1	TRBV3-1	TRBJ1-2	few	CASSRLDRVGYTF	TGTGCCAGCAGCCGCCTGGACAGGGTTGGCTACACCTTC
NA	TRBV20-1	TRBJ2-1	NA	CSAGDNEQFF	TGCAGTGCTGGGGACAATGAGCAGTTCTTC
NA	TRBV19	TRBJ1-1	few	CASSLRVENTEAFF	TGTGCCAGTAGTCTTAGGGTTGAGAACACTGAAGCTTTCTTT
TRBD1	TRBV12-3/TRBV12-4	TRBJ1-2	few	CASSPRTGAEANYGYTF	TGTGCCAGCAGTCCCCGGACAGGGGCGGAAGCTAACTATGGCTACACCTTC
NA	TRBV24-1	TRBJ1-4	NA	CATSDESGSWLFF	TGTGCCACCAGTGATGAATCAGGGTCGTGGCTGTTTTTT
NA	TRBV28	TRBJ1-1	NA	CASSNGGGGSEAFF	TGTGCCAGCAGCAACGGGGGCGGCGGCAGTGAAGCTTTCTTT
TRBD1	TRBV5-5	TRBJ1-5	NA	CASSMTGPNNQPQHF	TGTGCCAGCAGTATGACAGGGCCAAACAATCAGCCCCAGCATTTT
TRBD2	TRBV12-3/TRBV12-4	TRBJ2-7	NA	CASSSGLRSYEQYF	TGTGCCAGCAGTTCGGGACTAAGGTCCTACGAGCAGTACTTC
NA	TRBV4-3	TRBJ2-5	few	CASSQEISVGETQYF	TGCGCCAGCAGCCAAGAAATCTCCGTGGGAGAGACCCAGTACTTC
NA	TRBV2	TRBJ2-1	NA	CASSVRGSYNEQFF	TGTGCCAGCAGTGTAAGGGGATCCTACAATGAGCAGTTCTTC
TRBD1	TRBV20-1	TRBJ1-1	NA	CSAGQGVYTEAFF	TGCAGTGCTGGCCAGGGGGTTTACACTGAAGCTTTCTTT
NA	TRBV7-8	TRBJ1-4	NA	CASSLRVGPMGEKLFF	TGTGCCAGCAGCTTGCGAGTGGGGCCTATGGGGGAAAAACTGTTTTTT
TRBD1	TRBV6-5	TRBJ1-1	few	CASSYSDRVFRNTEAFF	TGTGCCAGCAGTTATTCCGACAGGGTCTTTCGGAACACTGAAGCTTTCTTT
NA	TRBV6-2/TRBV6-3	TRBJ1-2	NA	CASSYAGHTYGYTF	TGTGCCAGCAGTTACGCCGGACATACCTATGGCTACACCTTC
TRBD1	TRBV25-1	TRBJ2-5	NA	CASSEWGTGLGKKEETQYF	TGTGCCAGCAGTGAATGGGGGACAGGGTTAGGGAAAAAGGAAGAGACCCAGTACTTC
NA	TRBV29-1	TRBJ1-2	NA	CSVDASNYGYTF	TGTAGCGTTGATGCTTCTAACTATGGCTACACCTTC
TRBD2	TRBV19	TRBJ2-7	NA	CASSASGKNEQYF	TGTGCCAGTAGTGCTAGCGGGAAGAACGAGCAGTACTTC
NA	TRBV6-5	TRBJ2-6	few	CASSTRYQASGANVLTF	TGTGCCAGCAGTACACGATATCAGGCCTCTGGGGCCAACGTCCTGACTTTC
NA	TRBV5-1	TRBJ2-2	NA	CASSFLTGELDGELFF	TGCGCCAGCAGCTTTCTGACGGGGGAGTTGGACGGGGAGCTGTTTTTT
NA	TRBV2	TRBJ2-7	NA	CASRVRGEQYF	TGTGCCAGCAGAGTTCGGGGCGAGCAGTACTTC
TRBD2	TRBV12-3/TRBV12-4	TRBJ2-1	few	CASRPTSGLYNEQFF	TGTGCCAGCAGACCTACTAGCGGGCTATACAATGAGCAGTTCTTC
TRBD2	TRBV6-1	TRBJ2-1	NA	CASSEEASGNEQFF	TGTGCCAGCAGTGAAGAGGCTAGCGGCAATGAGCAGTTCTTC
NA	TRBV27	TRBJ2-3	NA	CASSPKSGSTDTQYF	TGTGCCAGCAGTCCAAAATCCGGGAGCACAGATACGCAGTATTTT
TRBD1	TRBV10-3	TRBJ2-1	NA	CAIQVGTADYNEQFF	TGTGCCATCCAGGTCGGGACAGCAGACTACAATGAGCAGTTCTTC
TRBD2	TRBV14	TRBJ2-7	NA	CASSQRGTSGRDEQYF	TGTGCCAGCAGCCAAAGGGGGACTAGCGGGAGGGACGAGCAGTACTTC